There are many counts of the clone carrying this T cell receptor (beta chain). No antigen is known for it. A template switching step contributed a universal primer site, while unique molecular identifiers were present in the cDNA. TCRdb re-derived calls from the 5' RACE reads in MiXCR, one entry per CDR3 protein. The sample includes more than 400,000 distinct CDR3 sequences, about 16% seen only once; the top ten take 0.35% to 0.45%. The CDR3 is 13 residues long. Trimming left V 6 bases short and J 4 bases short, with 12 bases between. These data come from a study of identical twins. Study observations and caveats: For out-of-frame alpha sequences shared by twins, low generation probability was in excess. Monozygotic twin pairs showed more out-of-frame TCR alpha sharing than models estimated. The degree of excess twin sharing was weaker in beta out-of-frame sequences.

This same sample was also part of a study on yellow fever vaccine responses in identical twins.

V and J are TRBV12-3 or TRBV12-4 and TRBJ1-2; weak D call: TRBD1 (6 bases). The TCR comes from a woman aged 18-29 years in good health. Input material: CD4+ T cells sorted from blood. CDR3 DNA sequence: TGTGCCAGCAGCGTGGACAGATCCTATGGCTACACCTTC. Protein product: CASSVDRSYGYTF.